This record concerns one T cell receptor beta chain sequence. Trimming took off 2 bases at V and 7 bases at J, with 22 bases between the two ends. CDR3 length equals 16 residues. The V gene's germline CDR1 is GTSNPN and CDR2 SVGIG (reference sequence). The source of the sample is a study of early T cells in non-severe SARS-CoV-2 infection. One entry per CDR3 protein, called by TCRdb with MiXCR from the 5' RACE reads. Of fewer than 85,000 distinct CDR3 sequences in the sample, roughly 12% were seen once. Sequencing was carried out using whole blood. This sequence joins TRBV30 and TRBJ2-3; maybe TRBD1 (6 bases). This receptor was identified in an adult who was a healthcare worker with PCR-confirmed SARS-CoV-2 infection or an uninfected control (not recorded which). Here the CDR3 DNA reads TGTGCCTGGAGTTTTAGAGGACAGTGGGGGAATTATACGCAGTATTTT. Encoded protein: CAWSFRGQWGNYTQYF.